A single sample gave rise to the 9 T cell receptor beta chains below, sequenced in a study of patients and donors after allogeneic stem cell transplantation. TCRdb redid the calling of the RT-PCR reads with MiXCR, one entry per CDR3 protein. The sample lists about a million distinct CDR3 sequences; roughly 18% were seen once. Sequencing input: blood, either unsorted or a sorted T cell fraction (not recorded which). The receptors stem from a human donor who was either an allogeneic HSCT recipient or a stem cell or donor lymphocyte infusion donor (not recorded which). It is not recorded whose cells these are; they may come from a transplant donor.

The chain combines TRBV24-1 with TRBJ2-3; maybe TRBD1 (6 bases). Germline lookup yields CDR1 KGHDR and CDR2 SFDVKD. The CDR3 covers 14 residues. With 4 bases removed from V and 2 bases from J, the gap between germline ends came to 9 bases. The CDR3, as DNA: TGTGCCACCAGTGACCCGGGACACACAGATACGCAGTATTTT. It yields the protein CATSDPGHTDTQYF.

The gene calls are TRBV7-8 and TRBJ2-4; maybe TRBD1 (5 bases). Germline loops: CDR1 SGHVS, CDR2 FQNEAQ. The CDR3 length is 12 residues. V shed 7 bases and J shed 8 bases, with 12 bases lying between them. CDR3 loop: CASNQKGDIQYF. As DNA, the CDR3 is TGTGCCAGCAACCAGAAAGGGGACATTCAGTACTTC.

This clonotype turned up a few times. V usage is TRBV29-1 and J usage is TRBJ2-3, with D unresolved. Germline values: CDR1 SQVTM, CDR2 ANQGSEA. V lost 4 bases and J 0 bases, leaving 17 bases between the germline ends. The CDR3 sequence is 16 residues long. CDR3 coding DNA: TGCAGCGTTGGTCTACCTGGAACTCCTAGCACAGATACGCAGTATTTT. Amino acids: CSVGLPGTPSTDTQYF.

This rearrangement joins TRBV19 to TRBJ2-7; no firm D call. V lost 3 bases and J lost 2, with 8 bases in between. The CDR3 contains 13 residues. CDR1 is LNHDA and CDR2 is SQIVND in the germline V gene (reference sequence). CDR3: CASSITRAYEQYF. The CDR3, as DNA: TGTGCCAGTAGTATTACCCGGGCCTACGAGCAGTACTTC.

V gene TRBV12-3 or TRBV12-4 combines with J gene TRBJ2-7; 8 nucleotides agree with TRBD2. V dropped 5 bases and J dropped 0; count of bases not matched to a gene: 6. This CDR3 contains 15 residues. CDR3 loop: CASSPRGGNSYEQYF. The CDR3 nucleotides are TGTGCCAGCAGTCCACGGGGGGGCAACTCCTACGAGCAGTACTTC.

This clonotype was seen only a few times. V is TRBV7-2 and J is TRBJ2-3, with unresolved D. From germline, CDR1 is SGHTA and CDR2 FQGNSA. Trimming stripped 2 bases from V and 3 bases from J, with 9 bases between. This CDR3 comprises 14 residues. The CDR3 protein is CASSLKAETDTQYF. The CDR3, as DNA: TGTGCCAGCAGCTTAAAGGCAGAGACAGATACGCAGTATTTT.

The V gene is TRBV7-9, the J gene TRBJ2-7, with 12 positions matching TRBD1. The CDR3 consists of 17 residues. Germline assignment: CDR1 SEHNR and CDR2 FQNEAQ (reference sequence). The junction had 11 bases not matched to a gene; V was cut back by 1 base and J by 7 bases. CDR3 DNA: TGTGCCAGCAGCTTAGTTTATTGGGACAGGGGGCTTGAAGAGCAGTACTTC. It is translated as CASSLVYWDRGLEEQYF. The variable domain in full, with the rest retrieved from reference TRBV7-9 and TRBJ2-7, is DTGVSQNPRHKITKRGQNVTFRCDPISEHNRLYWYRQTLGQGPEFLTYFQNEAQLEKSRLLSDRFSAERPKGSFSTLEIQRTEQGDSAMYLCASSLVYWDRGLEEQYFGPGTRLTVT.

V is TRBV20-1 and J is TRBJ2-2, with 8 bases aligning to TRBD1. The V and J ends lost 3 bases and 4 bases, in that order; junction bases with no gene match: 10. The CDR3 loop spans 16 amino acids. The germline V gene encodes CDR1 DFQATT and CDR2 SNEGSKA (reference sequence). In DNA, the CDR3 is TGCAGTGCTAGGGCGGACAGGGAAAAGGGCACCGGGGAGCTGTTTTTT. Residues: CSARADREKGTGELFF.

In its sample, this clonotype was seen a few times. The rearrangement joins TRBV20-1 to TRBJ2-7; TRBD2 aligns across 11 bases. This CDR3 is built from 16 residues. Germline values: CDR1 DFQATT, CDR2 SNEGSKA (reference sequence). V was clipped by 6 bases and J by 7 bases; unmatched bases: 17. The CDR3: CSASTSGGPRRREQYF. The DNA of the CDR3 is TGCAGTGCGTCAACTAGCGGGGGCCCCCGAAGGAGGGAGCAGTACTTC.